The present TCR beta chain was sequenced within a study of blood T cell repertoires in COVID-19. The length of the CDR3 is 15 residues. Trimming pared 2 bases from V and 4 bases from J, leaving 15 bases between. Germline CDR1 is SGHRS and CDR2 is YFSETQ. Clones were sequenced by immunoSEQ multiplex PCR, and TCRdb holds only the in-frame ones, with some missing. The profile shows some 210,000 clones, around 84% of them singletons. In this sample, this clone turned up once. This rearrangement joins TRBV5-1 to TRBJ1-2; D is possibly TRBD1 (6 bases). The specimen was peripheral blood. The TCR comes from a human donor in a cohort sampled during active COVID-19. The CDR3 DNA is TGCGCCAGCAGCTTTTTACAGGGCCGAACCTATGGCTACACCTTC. Residues: CASSFLQGRTYGYTF.